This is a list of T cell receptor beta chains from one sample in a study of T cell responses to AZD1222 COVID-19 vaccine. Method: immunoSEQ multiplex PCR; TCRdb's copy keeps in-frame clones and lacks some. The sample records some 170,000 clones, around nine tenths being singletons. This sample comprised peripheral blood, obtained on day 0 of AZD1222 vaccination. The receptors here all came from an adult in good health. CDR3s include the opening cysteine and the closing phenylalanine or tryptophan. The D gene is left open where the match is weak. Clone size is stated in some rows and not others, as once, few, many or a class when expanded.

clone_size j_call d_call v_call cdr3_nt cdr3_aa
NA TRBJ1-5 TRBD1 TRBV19 TGTGCCAGTACGCGACAGGGGGCAGGCAATCAGCCCCAGCATTTT CASTRQGAGNQPQHF
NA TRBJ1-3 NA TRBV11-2 TGTGCCAGCAGCTTGGGTCCTTCAGGAGGAAACACCATATATTTT CASSLGPSGGNTIYF
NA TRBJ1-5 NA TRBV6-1 TGTGCCAGCAATGAAGTAGGGAATCAGCCCCAGCATTTT CASNEVGNQPQHF
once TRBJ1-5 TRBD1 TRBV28 TGTGCCAGCAGACAACCGGGACAGGGGCGTCAGCCCCAGCATTTT CASRQPGQGRQPQHF
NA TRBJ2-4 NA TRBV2 TGTGCCAGCAGTGAAGCGCGACATCTAGCCAAAAACATTCAGTACTTC CASSEARHLAKNIQYF
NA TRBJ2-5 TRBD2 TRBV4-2 TGTGCCAGCAGCCCATCAGCGACTAGCGGGAGTGGGGAGACCCAGTACTTC CASSPSATSGSGETQYF
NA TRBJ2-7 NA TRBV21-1 TGTGCCCTAGGCCGGGCAAGGGACGAGCAGTACTTC CALGRARDEQYF
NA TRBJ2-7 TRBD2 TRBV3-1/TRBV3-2 TGTGCCAGCAGCCCTTGGCGGGAGGGGTACGAGCAGTACTTC CASSPWREGYEQYF
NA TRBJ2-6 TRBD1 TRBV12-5 TGTGCTAGTGACCCTGGACAGGTGATATCCGGGGCCAACGTCCTGACTTTC CASDPGQVISGANVLTF
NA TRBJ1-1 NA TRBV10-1 TGCGCCAGCAGTGAAAGATTGAACACTGAAGCTTTCTTT CASSERLNTEAFF
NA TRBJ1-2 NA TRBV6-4 TGTGCCAGCAGTCCCGACGGGGCGAACTATGGCTACACCTTC CASSPDGANYGYTF
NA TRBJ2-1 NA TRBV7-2 TGTGCCAGCAGCTCACCCCCATACAATGAGCAGTTCTTC CASSSPPYNEQFF
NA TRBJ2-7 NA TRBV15 TGTGCCACCAGCCTCGAGCGGAGCTACGAGCAGTACTTC CATSLERSYEQYF
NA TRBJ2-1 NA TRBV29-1 TGCGACTACTCGGTTCTGGGACGTACCTACAATGAGCAGTTCTTC CDYSVLGRTYNEQFF
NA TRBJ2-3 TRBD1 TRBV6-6 TGTGCCAGCAGCCGGACAGGAAGTTCGGATACGCAGTATTTT CASSRTGSSDTQYF
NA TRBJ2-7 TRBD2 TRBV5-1 TGCGCCAGCAGCTTGGGCGGGAGCTCCTACGAGCAGTACTTC CASSLGGSSYEQYF
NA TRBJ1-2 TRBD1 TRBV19 TGTGCCAGTAGTATGGTGTGGTTGGGACAGGAAGCTAACTATGGCTACACCTTC CASSMVWLGQEANYGYTF
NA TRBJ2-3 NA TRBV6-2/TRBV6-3 TGTGCCAGCAGTTACGCGGGCGCCACGTACACAGATACGCAGTATTTT CASSYAGATYTDTQYF
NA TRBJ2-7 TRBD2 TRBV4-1 TGCGCCAGCAGCCCCCAAGCGGGAGGGGGTGCCTACGAGCAGTACTTC CASSPQAGGGAYEQYF
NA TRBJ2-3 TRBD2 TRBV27 TGTGCCAGCAGCCAAAGAGCTAGCGGGAGGAGGGGGGCCACAGATACGCAGTATTTT CASSQRASGRRGATDTQYF
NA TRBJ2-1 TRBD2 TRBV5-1 TGCGCCAGCAGCTTGGGACTAGCGGGAGTTGGTAGTGAGCAGTTCTTC CASSLGLAGVGSEQFF
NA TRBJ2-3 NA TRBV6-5 TGTGCCAGCACCCTAGATGGGTATACGCAGTATTTT CASTLDGYTQYF